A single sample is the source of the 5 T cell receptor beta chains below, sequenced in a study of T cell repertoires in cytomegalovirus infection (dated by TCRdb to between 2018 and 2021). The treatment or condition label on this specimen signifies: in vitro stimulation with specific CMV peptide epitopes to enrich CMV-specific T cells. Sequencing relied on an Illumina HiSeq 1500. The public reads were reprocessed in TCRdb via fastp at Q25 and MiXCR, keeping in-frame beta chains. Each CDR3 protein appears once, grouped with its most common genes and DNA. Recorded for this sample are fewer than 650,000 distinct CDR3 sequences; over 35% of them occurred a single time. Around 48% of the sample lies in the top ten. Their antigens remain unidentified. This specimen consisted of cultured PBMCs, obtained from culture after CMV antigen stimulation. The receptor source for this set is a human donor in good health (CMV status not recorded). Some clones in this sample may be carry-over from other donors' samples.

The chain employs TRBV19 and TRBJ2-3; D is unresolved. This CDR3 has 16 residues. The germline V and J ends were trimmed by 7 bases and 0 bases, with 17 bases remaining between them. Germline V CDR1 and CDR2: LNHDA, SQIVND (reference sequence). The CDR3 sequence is CASTQTRGVSTDTQYF. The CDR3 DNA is TGTGCCAGTACCCAAACTCGTGGGGTCAGCACAGATACGCAGTATTTT.

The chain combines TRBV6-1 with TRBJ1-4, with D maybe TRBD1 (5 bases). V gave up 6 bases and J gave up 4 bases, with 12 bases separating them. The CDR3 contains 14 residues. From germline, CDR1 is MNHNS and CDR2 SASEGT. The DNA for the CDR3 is TGTGCCAGCAGGCCGTGGCAGGGTAATGAAAAACTGTTTTTT. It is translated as CASRPWQGNEKLFF.

CDR3 nucleotides: TGTGCCAGCAGCCAAGAGGTAGGGGGTGCTTTCTTT. This codes for CASSQEVGGAFF. The rearrangement links TRBV2 to TRBJ1-1; perhaps TRBD1 as D (6 bases). The CDR3 totals 12 residues. Germline CDR1 SNHLY, CDR2 FYNNEI. The V gene lost 6 bases and the J gene lost 11 bases, with 16 bases spanning the gap.

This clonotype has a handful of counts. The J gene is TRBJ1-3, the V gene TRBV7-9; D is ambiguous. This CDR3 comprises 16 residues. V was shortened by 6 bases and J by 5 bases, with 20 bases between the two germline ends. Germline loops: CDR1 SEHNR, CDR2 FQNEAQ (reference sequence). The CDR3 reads CASSRTGPAWRNTIYF. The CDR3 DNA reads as TGTGCCAGCAGTAGGACCGGGCCGGCCTGGCGAAACACCATATATTTT.

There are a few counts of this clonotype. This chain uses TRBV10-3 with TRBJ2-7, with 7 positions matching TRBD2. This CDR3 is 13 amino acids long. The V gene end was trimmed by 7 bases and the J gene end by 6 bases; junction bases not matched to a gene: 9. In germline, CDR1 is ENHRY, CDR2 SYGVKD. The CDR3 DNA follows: TGTGCCATCAAATCACCACTAGCGACCGAGCAGTACTTC. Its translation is CAIKSPLATEQYF.